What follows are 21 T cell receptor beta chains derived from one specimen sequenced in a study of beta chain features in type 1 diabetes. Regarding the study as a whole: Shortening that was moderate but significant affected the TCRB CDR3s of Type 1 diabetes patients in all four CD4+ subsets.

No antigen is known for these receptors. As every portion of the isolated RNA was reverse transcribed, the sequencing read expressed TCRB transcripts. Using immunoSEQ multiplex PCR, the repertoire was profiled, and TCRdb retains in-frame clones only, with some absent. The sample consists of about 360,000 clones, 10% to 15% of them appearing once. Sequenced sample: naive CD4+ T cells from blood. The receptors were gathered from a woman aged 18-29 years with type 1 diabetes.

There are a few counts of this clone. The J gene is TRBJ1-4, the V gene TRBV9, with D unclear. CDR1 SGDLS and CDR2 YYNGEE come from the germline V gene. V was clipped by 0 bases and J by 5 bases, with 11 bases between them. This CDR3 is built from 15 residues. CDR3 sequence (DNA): TGTGCCAGCAGCGTAGGGAGTCGGAGGAATGAAAAACTGTTTTTT. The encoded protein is CASSVGSRRNEKLFF.

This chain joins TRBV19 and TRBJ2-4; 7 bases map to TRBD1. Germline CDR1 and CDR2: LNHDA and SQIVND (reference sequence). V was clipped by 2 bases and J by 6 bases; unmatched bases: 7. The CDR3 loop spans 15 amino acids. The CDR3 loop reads CASSISRQGGNIQYF. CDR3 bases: TGTGCCAGTAGTATAAGTAGACAGGGTGGAAACATTCAGTACTTC.

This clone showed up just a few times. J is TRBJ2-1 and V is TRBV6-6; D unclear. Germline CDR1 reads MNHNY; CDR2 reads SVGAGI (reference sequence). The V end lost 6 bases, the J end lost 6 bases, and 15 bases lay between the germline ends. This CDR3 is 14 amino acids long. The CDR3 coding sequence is TGTGCCAGCAGACCCCGTTACGCCGGCAATGAGCAGTTCTTC. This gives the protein CASRPRYAGNEQFF.

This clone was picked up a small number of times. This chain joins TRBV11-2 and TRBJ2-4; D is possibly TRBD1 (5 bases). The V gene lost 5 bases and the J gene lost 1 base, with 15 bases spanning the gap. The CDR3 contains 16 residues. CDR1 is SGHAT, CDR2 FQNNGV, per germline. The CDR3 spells CASSRPPGKAKNIQYF. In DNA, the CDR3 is TGTGCCAGCAGCCGTCCCCCAGGGAAGGCCAAAAACATTCAGTACTTC.

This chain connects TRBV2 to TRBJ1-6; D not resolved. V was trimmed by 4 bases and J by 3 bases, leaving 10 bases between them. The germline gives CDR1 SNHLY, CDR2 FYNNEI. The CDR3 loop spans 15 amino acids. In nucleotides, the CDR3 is TGTGCCAGCAGTGCAAGAAGAGACTATAATTCACCCCTCCACTTT. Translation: CASSARRDYNSPLHF. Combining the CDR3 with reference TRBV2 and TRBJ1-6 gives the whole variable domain EPEVTQTPSHQVTQMGQEVILRCVPISNHLYFYWYRQILGQKVEFLVSFYNNEISEKSEIFDDQFSVERPDGSNFTLKIRSTKLEDSAMYFCASSARRDYNSPLHFGNGTRLTVT.

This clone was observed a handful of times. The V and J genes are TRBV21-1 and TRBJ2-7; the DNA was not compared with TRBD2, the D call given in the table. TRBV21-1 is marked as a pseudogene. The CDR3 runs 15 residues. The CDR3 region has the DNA TGTGCCAGCAGCAATCTTCTAGCGCTGATCTACGAGCAGTACTTC. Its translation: CASSNLLALIYEQYF.

In DNA, the CDR3 is TGTGCCAGCAGCTTAACAGGGGCCCGAGAGACCCAGTACTTC. This codes for CASSLTGARETQYF. The V gene is TRBV7-9, the J gene TRBJ2-5, with 7 bases aligning to TRBD1. From germline, CDR1 is SEHNR and CDR2 FQNEAQ (reference sequence). Germline trimming cut 2 bases from V and 4 bases from J; bases unmatched to any gene: 4. The CDR3 has 14 amino acids.

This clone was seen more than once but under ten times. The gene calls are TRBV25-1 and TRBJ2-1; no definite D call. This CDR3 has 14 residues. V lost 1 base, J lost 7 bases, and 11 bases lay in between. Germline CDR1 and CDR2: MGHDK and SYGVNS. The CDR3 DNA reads TGTGCCAGCAGTGAATCCCCTCCTAGGAATGAGCAGTTCTTC. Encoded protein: CASSESPPRNEQFF.

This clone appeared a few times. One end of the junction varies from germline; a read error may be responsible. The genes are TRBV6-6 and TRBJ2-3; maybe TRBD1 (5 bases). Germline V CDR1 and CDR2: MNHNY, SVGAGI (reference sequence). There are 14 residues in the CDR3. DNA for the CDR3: TGTGCCACCAGTTCCCACAGGAGCACAGATACGCAGTATTTT. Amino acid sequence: CATSSHRSTDTQYF.

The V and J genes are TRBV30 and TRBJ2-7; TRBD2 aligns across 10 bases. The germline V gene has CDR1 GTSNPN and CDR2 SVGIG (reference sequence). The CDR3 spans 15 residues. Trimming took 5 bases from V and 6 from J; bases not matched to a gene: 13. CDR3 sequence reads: CAWAGGLASLAEQYF. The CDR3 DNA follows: TGTGCCTGGGCCGGGGGACTAGCGAGCCTCGCCGAGCAGTACTTC.

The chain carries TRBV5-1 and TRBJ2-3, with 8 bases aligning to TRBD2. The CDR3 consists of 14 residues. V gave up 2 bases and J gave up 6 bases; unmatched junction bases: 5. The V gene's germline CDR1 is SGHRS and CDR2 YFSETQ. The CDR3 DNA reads TGCGCCAGCAGCTTTAGGACTAGCTCGGATACGCAGTATTTT. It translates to CASSFRTSSDTQYF.

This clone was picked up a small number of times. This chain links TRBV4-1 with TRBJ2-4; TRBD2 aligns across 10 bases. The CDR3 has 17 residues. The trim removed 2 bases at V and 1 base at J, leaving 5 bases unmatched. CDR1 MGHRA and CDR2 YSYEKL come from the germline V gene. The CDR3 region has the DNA TGCGCCAGCAGCCAACCCCTAGCGGGAGAGGCCAAAAACATTCAGTACTTC. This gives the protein CASSQPLAGEAKNIQYF.

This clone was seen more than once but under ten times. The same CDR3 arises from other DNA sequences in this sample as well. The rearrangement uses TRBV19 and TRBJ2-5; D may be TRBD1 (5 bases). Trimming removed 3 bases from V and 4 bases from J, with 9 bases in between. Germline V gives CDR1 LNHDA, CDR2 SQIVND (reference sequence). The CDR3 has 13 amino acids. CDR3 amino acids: CASSIQGRETQYF. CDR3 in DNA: TGTGCCAGTAGTATCCAGGGAAGAGAGACCCAGTACTTC.

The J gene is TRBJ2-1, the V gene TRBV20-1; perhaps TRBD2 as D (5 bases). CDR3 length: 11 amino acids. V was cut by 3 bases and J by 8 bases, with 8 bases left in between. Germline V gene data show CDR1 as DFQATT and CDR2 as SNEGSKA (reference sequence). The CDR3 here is CSASERDEQFF. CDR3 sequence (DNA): TGCAGTGCTAGTGAGAGGGATGAGCAGTTCTTC.

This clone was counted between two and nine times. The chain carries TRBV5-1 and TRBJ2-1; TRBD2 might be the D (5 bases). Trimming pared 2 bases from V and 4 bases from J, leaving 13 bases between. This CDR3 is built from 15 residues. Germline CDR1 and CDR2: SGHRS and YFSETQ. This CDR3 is CASSFTRSSYNEQFF. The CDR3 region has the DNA TGCGCCAGCAGCTTTACTAGGTCATCTTACAATGAGCAGTTCTTC.

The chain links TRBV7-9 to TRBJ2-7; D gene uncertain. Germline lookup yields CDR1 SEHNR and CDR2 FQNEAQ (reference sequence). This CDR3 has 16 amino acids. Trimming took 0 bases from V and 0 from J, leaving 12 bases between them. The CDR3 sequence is CASSLALRKSSYEQYF. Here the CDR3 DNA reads TGTGCCAGCAGCTTAGCTCTCAGGAAGAGCTCCTACGAGCAGTACTTC. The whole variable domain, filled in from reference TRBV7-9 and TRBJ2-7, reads DTGVSQNPRHKITKRGQNVTFRCDPISEHNRLYWYRQTLGQGPEFLTYFQNEAQLEKSRLLSDRFSAERPKGSFSTLEIQRTEQGDSAMYLCASSLALRKSSYEQYFGPGTRLTVT.

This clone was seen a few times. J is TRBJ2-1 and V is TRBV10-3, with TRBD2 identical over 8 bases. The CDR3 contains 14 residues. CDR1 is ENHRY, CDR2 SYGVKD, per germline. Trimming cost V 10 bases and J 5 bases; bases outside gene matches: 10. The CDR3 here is CATQPSGQNNEQFF. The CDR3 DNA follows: TGTGCCACCCAGCCTAGCGGGCAAAACAATGAGCAGTTCTTC.

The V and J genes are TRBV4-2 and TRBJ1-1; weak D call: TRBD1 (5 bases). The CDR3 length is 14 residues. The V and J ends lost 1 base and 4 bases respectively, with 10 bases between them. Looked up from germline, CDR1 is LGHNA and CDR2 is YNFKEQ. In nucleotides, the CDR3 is TGTGCCAGCAGCCAAGCGGGGCGGGGCACTGAAGCTTTCTTT. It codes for CASSQAGRGTEAFF.

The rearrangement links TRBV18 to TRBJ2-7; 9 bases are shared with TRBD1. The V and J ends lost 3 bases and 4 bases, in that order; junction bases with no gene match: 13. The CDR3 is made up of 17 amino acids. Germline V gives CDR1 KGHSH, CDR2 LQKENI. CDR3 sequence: CASSPGQGGAPSYEQYF. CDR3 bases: TGTGCCAGCTCACCGGGACAGGGCGGGGCCCCCTCATACGAGCAGTACTTC. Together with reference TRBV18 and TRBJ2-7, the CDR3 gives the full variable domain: NAGVMQNPRHLVRRRGQEARLRCSPMKGHSHVYWYRQLPEEGLKFMVYLQKENIIDESGMPKERFSAEFPKEGPSILRIQQVVRGDSAAYFCASSPGQGGAPSYEQYFGPGTRLTVT.

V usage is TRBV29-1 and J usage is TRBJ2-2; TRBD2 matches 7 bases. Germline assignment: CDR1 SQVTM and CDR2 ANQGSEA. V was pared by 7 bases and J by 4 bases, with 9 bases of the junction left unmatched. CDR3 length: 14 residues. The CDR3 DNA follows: TGCAGCGGGGGGAGGGATGGCACCACCGGGGAGCTGTTTTTT. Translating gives CSGGRDGTTGELFF.

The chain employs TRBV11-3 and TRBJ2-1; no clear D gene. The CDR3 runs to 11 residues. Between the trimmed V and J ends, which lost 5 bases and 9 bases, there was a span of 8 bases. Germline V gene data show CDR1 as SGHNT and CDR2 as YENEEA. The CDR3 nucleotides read TGTGCCAGCAGCCGGGTAACTGAGCAGTTCTTC. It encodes CASSRVTEQFF.